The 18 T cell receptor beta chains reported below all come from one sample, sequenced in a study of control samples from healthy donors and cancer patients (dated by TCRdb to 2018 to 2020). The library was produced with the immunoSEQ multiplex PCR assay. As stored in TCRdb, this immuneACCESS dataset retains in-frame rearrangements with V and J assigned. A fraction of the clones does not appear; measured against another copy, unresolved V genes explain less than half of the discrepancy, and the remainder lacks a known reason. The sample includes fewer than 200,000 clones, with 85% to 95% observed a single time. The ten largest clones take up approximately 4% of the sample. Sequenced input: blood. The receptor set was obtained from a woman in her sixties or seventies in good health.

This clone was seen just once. For the CDR3, the DNA is TGTGCCAGTAGTATATACGGGACAGGGGTTAATCTCGCCGTAAATTCACCCCTCCACTTT. Translating gives CASSIYGTGVNLAVNSPLHF. The V and J genes are TRBV19 and TRBJ1-6; TRBD1 agrees at 10 bases. J was trimmed by 7 bases and V by 2 bases; bases with no gene match: 17. Germline V lookup: CDR1 LNHDA, CDR2 SQIVND (reference sequence). This CDR3 spans 20 amino acids.

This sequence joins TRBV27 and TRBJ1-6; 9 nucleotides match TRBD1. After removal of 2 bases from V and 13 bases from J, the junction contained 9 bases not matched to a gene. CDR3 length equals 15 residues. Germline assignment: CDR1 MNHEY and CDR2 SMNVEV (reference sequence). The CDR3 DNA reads TGTGCCAGCAGTTTAAAACCGGGACAGGGTGGTCCCCTCCACTTT. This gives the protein CASSLKPGQGGPLHF.

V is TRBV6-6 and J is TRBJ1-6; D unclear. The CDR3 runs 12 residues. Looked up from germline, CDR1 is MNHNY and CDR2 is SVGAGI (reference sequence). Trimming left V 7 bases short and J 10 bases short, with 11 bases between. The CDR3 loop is CASNFVGSPLHF. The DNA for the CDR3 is TGTGCCAGCAATTTCGTTGGGTCACCCCTCCACTTT.

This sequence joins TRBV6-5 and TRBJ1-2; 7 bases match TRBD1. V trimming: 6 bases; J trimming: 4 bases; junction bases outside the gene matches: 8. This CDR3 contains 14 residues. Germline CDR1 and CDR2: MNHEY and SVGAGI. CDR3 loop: CASRIQGRAYGYTF. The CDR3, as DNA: TGTGCCAGCAGGATACAGGGGCGCGCCTATGGCTACACCTTC.

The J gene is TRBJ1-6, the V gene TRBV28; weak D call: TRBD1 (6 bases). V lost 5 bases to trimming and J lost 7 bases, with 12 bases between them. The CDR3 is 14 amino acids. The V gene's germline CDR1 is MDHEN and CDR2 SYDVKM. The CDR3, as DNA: TGTGCCAGCAGTCCCCGGACAGTAAATTCACCCCTCCACTTT. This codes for CASSPRTVNSPLHF. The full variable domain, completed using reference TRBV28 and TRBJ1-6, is DVKVTQSSRYLVKRTGEKVFLECVQDMDHENMFWYRQDPGLGLRLIYFSYDVKMKEKGDIPEGYSVSREKKERFSLILESASTNQTSMYLCASSPRTVNSPLHFGNGTRLTVT.

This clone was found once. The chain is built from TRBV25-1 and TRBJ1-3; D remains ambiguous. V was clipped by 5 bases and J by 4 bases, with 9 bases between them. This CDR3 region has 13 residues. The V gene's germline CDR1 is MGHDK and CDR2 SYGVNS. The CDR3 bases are TGTGCCAGCAGTAGGCAACCCGGAAACACCATATATTTT. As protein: CASSRQPGNTIYF.

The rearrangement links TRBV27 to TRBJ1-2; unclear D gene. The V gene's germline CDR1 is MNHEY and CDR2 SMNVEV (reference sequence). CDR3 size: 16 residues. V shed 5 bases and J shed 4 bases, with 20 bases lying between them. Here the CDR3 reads CASSLKGPPSSYGYTF. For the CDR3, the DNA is TGTGCCAGCAGTCTAAAGGGCCCTCCTAGCTCCTATGGCTACACCTTC.

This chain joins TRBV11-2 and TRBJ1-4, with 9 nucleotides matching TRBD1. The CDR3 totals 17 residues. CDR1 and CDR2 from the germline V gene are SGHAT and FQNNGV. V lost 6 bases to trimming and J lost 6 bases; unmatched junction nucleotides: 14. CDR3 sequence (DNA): TGTGCCAGCAGTTCTAAACAGGGGGCAGGATTGTATGAAAAACTGTTTTTT. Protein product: CASSSKQGAGLYEKLFF.

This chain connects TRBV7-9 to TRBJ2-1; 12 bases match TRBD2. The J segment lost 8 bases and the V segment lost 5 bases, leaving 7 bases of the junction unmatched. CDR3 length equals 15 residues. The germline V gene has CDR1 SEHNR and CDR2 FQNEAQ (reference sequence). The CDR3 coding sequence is TGTGCCAGCAGCCGGCTAGCGGGGGGGAAGGATGAGCAGTTCTTC. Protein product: CASSRLAGGKDEQFF.

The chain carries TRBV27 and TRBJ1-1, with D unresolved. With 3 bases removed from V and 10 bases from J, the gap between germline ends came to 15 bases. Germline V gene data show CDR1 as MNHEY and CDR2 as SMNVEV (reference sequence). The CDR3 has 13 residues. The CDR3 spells CASSFNSQLVAFF. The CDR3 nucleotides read TGTGCCAGCAGTTTTAACTCGCAGTTGGTAGCTTTCTTT.

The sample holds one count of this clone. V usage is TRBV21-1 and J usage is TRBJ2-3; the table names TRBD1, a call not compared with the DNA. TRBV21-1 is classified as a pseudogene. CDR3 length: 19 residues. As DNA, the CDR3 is TGTGCCAGCAGCAAAGCTAGACAGGGGGCCGAGTGGGGCACAGATACGCAGTATTTT. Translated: CASSKARQGAEWGTDTQYF.

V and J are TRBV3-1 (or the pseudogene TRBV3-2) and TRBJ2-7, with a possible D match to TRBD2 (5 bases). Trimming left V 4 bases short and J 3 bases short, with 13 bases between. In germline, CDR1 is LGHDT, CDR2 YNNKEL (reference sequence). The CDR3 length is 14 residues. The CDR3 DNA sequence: TGTGCCAGCAGCCCGTTCAAGACTAACTACGAGCAGTACTTC. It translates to CASSPFKTNYEQYF.

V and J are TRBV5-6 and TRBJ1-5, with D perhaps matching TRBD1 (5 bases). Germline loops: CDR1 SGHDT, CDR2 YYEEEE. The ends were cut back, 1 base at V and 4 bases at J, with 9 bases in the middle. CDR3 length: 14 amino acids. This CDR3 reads CASSLSWGNQPQHF. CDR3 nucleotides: TGTGCCAGCAGCTTGTCTTGGGGGAATCAGCCCCAGCATTTT.

The CDR3, as DNA: TGTGCCAGCAGTTGGGACAGGAGCGATAATTCACCCCTCCACTTT. Its translation is CASSWDRSDNSPLHF. This chain connects TRBV6-2 or TRBV6-3 to TRBJ1-6; TRBD1 aligns across 8 bases. Germline V gene sequence: CDR1 MNHEY, CDR2 SVGEGT. J lost 5 bases, V lost 4 bases, and 4 bases had no gene match. The CDR3 has 15 residues.

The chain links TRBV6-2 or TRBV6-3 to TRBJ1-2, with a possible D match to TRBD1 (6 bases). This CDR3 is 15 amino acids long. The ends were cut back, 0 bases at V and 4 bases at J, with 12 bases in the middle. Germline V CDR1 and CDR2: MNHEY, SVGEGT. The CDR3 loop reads CASSYSSDRIYGYTF. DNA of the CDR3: TGTGCCAGCAGTTACTCCTCTGACAGGATCTATGGCTACACCTTC.

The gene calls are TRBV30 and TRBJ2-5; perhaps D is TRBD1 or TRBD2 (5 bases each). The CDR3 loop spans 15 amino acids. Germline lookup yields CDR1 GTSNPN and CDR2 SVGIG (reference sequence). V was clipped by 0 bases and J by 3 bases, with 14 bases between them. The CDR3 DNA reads TGTGCCTGGAGTGTTGGAGGCCTCAGGGAAGAGACCCAGTACTTC. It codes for CAWSVGGLREETQYF.

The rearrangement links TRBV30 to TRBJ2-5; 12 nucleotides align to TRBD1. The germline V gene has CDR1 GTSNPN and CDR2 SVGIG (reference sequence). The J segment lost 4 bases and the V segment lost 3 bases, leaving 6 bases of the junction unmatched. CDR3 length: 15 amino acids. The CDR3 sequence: CAWSRDRGLGETQYF. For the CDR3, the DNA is TGTGCCTGGAGCCGGGACAGGGGGCTAGGAGAGACCCAGTACTTC.

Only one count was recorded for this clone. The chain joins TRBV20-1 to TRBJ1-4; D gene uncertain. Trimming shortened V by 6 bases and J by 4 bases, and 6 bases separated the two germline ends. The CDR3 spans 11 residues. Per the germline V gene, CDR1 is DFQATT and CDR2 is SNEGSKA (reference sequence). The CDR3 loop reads CSAINNEKLFF. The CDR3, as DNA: TGCAGTGCCATCAATAATGAAAAACTGTTTTTT.